The TCR beta chain described here comes from a study of T cell changes during pregnancy in multiple sclerosis (dated by TCRdb to between 2017 and 2020). Some background on the complete study: Changes in the T cell repertoire over the course of pregnancy were examined in this study in women with multiple sclerosis.

Counted from cysteine to phenylalanine, this CDR3 has 16 amino acids. Of the read, only the CDR3 DNA is kept; its 48 bases are in frame from base 1. Sequences SGHAT (CDR1) and FQDESV (CDR2) are obtained from the germline V gene (reference sequence). Between the V and J ends, shortened by 5 bases and 0 bases respectively, the junction contains 17 bases. A word on this clone: Its antigen is currently not known. No base qualities exist here, and no much larger clone lies one base off it.

The library relied on the immunoSEQ multiplex PCR assay. TCRdb took over this immuneACCESS table, retaining in-frame rearrangements with V and J assigned. Such tables are incomplete; in checked studies, under half of the missing clones stem from an unresolved V gene, and the remainder is unexplained. The sample table holds fewer than 85,000 clones, of which 85% to 95% were seen once. The biggest ten clones account for 2% to 2.5% of the sample. The chain uses TRBV11-1 and TRBJ2-7; TRBD2 is possibly the D segment (6 matching bases). This receptor was taken from a female donor with multiple sclerosis, enrolled in a pregnancy study. The sample in question was peripheral blood, obtained in the third trimester of pregnancy. The encoded CDR3 is CASSPGGVGSSYEQYF. The nucleotides read TGTGCCAGCAGCCCAGGCGGGGTGGGGAGCTCCTACGAGCAGTACTTC.